Sequencing of this T cell receptor beta chain was carried out in a study of graft-versus-host responses after intestinal transplantation. Across the whole study: Multivisceral, liver-intestinal, or isolated intestinal grafts were transplanted into recipients.

The assay was immunoSEQ multiplex PCR, and TCRdb's table has in-frame clones only and misses some. This sample has around 9,900 clones, with 90% to 95% found just once. V gave up 2 bases and J gave up 2 bases, with 11 bases separating them. The CDR3 covers 14 residues. The V gene's germline CDR1 is SGHRS and CDR2 YFSETQ. This clone is a singleton in its sample. Its antigen is undetermined. Findings and limits, study-wide: GvH clone levels peaked in circulation, and this peak was associated with early post-transplant HvG declines.

This TCR was recovered from a human patient who received an intestinal transplant, so some T cells may come from the graft donor. Here the sequenced sample was bone marrow, taken about 520 days after intestinal transplantation. The chain recombines TRBV5-1 with TRBJ2-7; TRBD1 might be the D (6 bases). The CDR3 DNA reads TGCGCCAGCAGCTTTCACAGGGCCACCTACGAGCAGTACTTC. Its translation is CASSFHRATYEQYF.